Following are 16 T cell receptor beta chains from one sample sequenced in a study of PD-1 blockade in classical Hodgkin lymphoma. Assay: immunoSEQ multiplex PCR; the TCRdb copy retains only in-frame clones and omits some. Among about 53,000 clones listed, roughly 80% were seen once. After autologous stem cell transplantation all patients relapsed, and prior brentuximab vedotin exposure differed between cohorts. The sample in question was peripheral blood mononuclear cells (PBMCs), obtained at baseline. Receptors originate from a human donor with classical Hodgkin lymphoma.

This clone came up once. The rearrangement joins TRBV7-9 to TRBJ2-7; a weak D match, TRBD1 (5 bases). The CDR3 is 13 amino acids. The V and J ends lost 1 base and 3 bases respectively, with 7 bases between them. Germline V gives CDR1 SEHNR, CDR2 FQNEAQ (reference sequence). This chain's CDR3 is CASSLGGDYEQYF. The CDR3 region has the DNA TGTGCCAGCAGCTTAGGGGGCGACTACGAGCAGTACTTC.

Worth noting for this clone: The junction shows a germline mismatch at one end, possibly a read error. The CDR3 DNA reads TGCAGCGTTGGGACAGGGGGTGGGGGACGGGAGGACTTC. It encodes CSVGTGGGGREDF. The chain combines TRBV29-1 with TRBJ2-7, with 10 bases lining up with TRBD1. Germline V gene sequence: CDR1 SQVTM, CDR2 ANQGSEA. There are 13 residues in the CDR3.

The CDR3 protein is CASGLVVGQGITEAFF. Here the CDR3 DNA reads TGTGCTAGTGGTTTGGTCGTTGGACAGGGTATCACTGAAGCTTTCTTT. This chain joins TRBV12-5 and TRBJ1-1, with 8 bases identical to TRBD1. The V and J ends lost 0 bases and 4 bases, in that order; junction bases with no gene match: 7. Per germline, CDR1 LGHNT and CDR2 FRNRAP. This CDR3 comprises 16 residues.

This sequence joins TRBV11-2 and TRBJ2-3, with D perhaps matching TRBD2 (5 bases). Trimming stripped 5 bases from V and 2 bases from J, with 14 bases between. Per the germline V gene, CDR1 is SGHAT and CDR2 is FQNNGV. This CDR3 contains 15 residues. Here the CDR3 reads CASSLDYTSTDTQYF. CDR3 DNA: TGTGCCAGCAGCCTTGACTATACCTCCACAGATACGCAGTATTTT.

V gene TRBV19 combines with J gene TRBJ1-5, with 7 bases fitting TRBD1. Trimming took 5 bases from V and 2 from J; bases not matched to a gene: 9. CDR3 length equals 16 residues. The germline CDR1 and CDR2 sequences are LNHDA and SQIVND (reference sequence). CDR3: CASSRDIGTGNQPQHF. CDR3 sequence (DNA): TGTGCCAGTAGTCGAGACATTGGGACAGGCAATCAGCCCCAGCATTTT.

The chain joins TRBV4-1 to TRBJ2-7, with unresolved D. Germline CDR1 and CDR2: MGHRA and YSYEKL. The CDR3 runs to 15 residues. V shed 0 bases and J shed 4 bases, with 13 bases lying between them. CDR3 bases: TGCGCCAGCAGCCAAGATATGGGCAGCGTTTACGAGCAGTACTTC. Protein product: CASSQDMGSVYEQYF.

On this clone: A read error may account for a junction end that differs from germline. J is TRBJ1-1 and V is TRBV27, with D tentatively TRBD1 (5 bases). This CDR3 comprises 14 residues. CDR1 MNHEY and CDR2 SMNVEV come from the germline V gene (reference sequence). The CDR3, as DNA: TGTGCCAGCAGTTTATCGGAGGGGAACGCTGAAGCTTTCTTT. This encodes CASSLSEGNAEAFF.

This sequence joins TRBV4-3 and TRBJ1-1; the D gene is possibly TRBD1 (5 bases). V was clipped by 4 bases and J by 1 base, with 7 bases between them. CDR3 size: 13 residues. Germline-derived CDR1 and CDR2 are LGHNA and YSLEER. The CDR3 loop is CASSRTSNTEAFF. The CDR3 nucleotides read TGCGCCAGCAGCCGGACATCGAACACTGAAGCTTTCTTT.

This clone came up a few times. The chain uses TRBV4-3 and TRBJ1-2; no clear D gene. V was shortened by 1 base and J by 4 bases, with 7 bases between the two germline ends. The CDR3 covers 13 residues. Germline-derived CDR1 and CDR2 are LGHNA and YSLEER. The CDR3 sequence: CASSQVLFYGYTF. As DNA, the CDR3 is TGCGCCAGCAGCCAAGTTCTGTTCTATGGCTACACCTTC.

This chain links TRBV30 with TRBJ1-1; D is unresolved. The germline CDR1 and CDR2 sequences are GTSNPN and SVGIG (reference sequence). Trimming stripped 1 base from V and 4 bases from J, with 10 bases between. The CDR3 covers 13 residues. CDR3 sequence: CAWSEQIVTEAFF. CDR3 sequence (DNA): TGTGCCTGGAGTGAACAGATTGTCACTGAAGCTTTCTTT.

The CDR3 sequence: CAITSGLAGSLVYEQYF. DNA of the CDR3: TGTGCCATCACCTCGGGACTAGCGGGATCCTTAGTCTACGAGCAGTACTTC. This rearrangement joins TRBV10-3 to TRBJ2-7; 13 positions agree with TRBD2. CDR3 length equals 17 residues. Germline V CDR1 and CDR2: ENHRY, SYGVKD. Trimming removed 7 bases from V and 3 bases from J; junction bases left unmatched: 12.

The chain combines TRBV11-3 with TRBJ2-7, with TRBD2 identical over 9 bases. With 4 bases clipped from V and 7 bases from J, the junction kept 11 bases outside the gene matches. Germline CDR1 is SGHNT and CDR2 is YENEEA. This CDR3 spans 15 amino acids. The CDR3, as DNA: TGTGCCAGCAGCTCGACGGGAGCGGGAGGTTTGGAGCAGTACTTC. It encodes CASSSTGAGGLEQYF.

The rearrangement links TRBV4-1 to TRBJ1-2; tentative D call: TRBD1 (6 bases). This CDR3 has 13 residues. V lost 3 bases to trimming and J lost 4 bases, with 9 bases between them. CDR1 is MGHRA and CDR2 is YSYEKL in the germline V gene. The CDR3, as DNA: TGCGCCAGCAGCCAGGGGACATCCTATGGCTACACCTTC. This sequence encodes CASSQGTSYGYTF.

This chain uses TRBV7-2 with TRBJ2-1; either TRBD1 or TRBD2 may supply D (5 bases each). This CDR3 is 13 amino acids long. V was trimmed by 7 bases and J by 13 bases, leaving 20 bases between them. Per germline, CDR1 SGHTA and CDR2 FQGNSA. The CDR3 region has the DNA TGTGCCAGCACGGGACCCCTCGGGTTACCTCAGTTCTTC. Its translation is CASTGPLGLPQFF.

This clone is a singleton in its sample. The rearrangement joins TRBV30 to TRBJ2-6; D is ambiguous. The CDR3 runs to 15 residues. Germline lookup yields CDR1 GTSNPN and CDR2 SVGIG (reference sequence). Trimming pared 0 bases from V and 0 bases from J, leaving 6 bases between. CDR3 region: CAWSVLGSGANVLTF. CDR3 DNA: TGTGCCTGGAGTGTTCTGGGCTCTGGGGCCAACGTCCTGACTTTC.

The chain links TRBV5-8 to TRBJ2-7, with TRBD1 matching 7 bases. CDR1 is SGHTS, CDR2 YDEGEE, per germline. This CDR3 region has 14 residues. The ends lost 4 bases at V and 3 bases at J; junction bases unmatched: 7. The CDR3 is CASSPRDRDYEQYV. CDR3 coding DNA: TGTGCCAGCAGCCCCCGGGACAGAGACTACGAGCAGTACGTC.